This note documents a single TCR beta chain sequence. Its target is unknown. This entry belongs to a study of CD8 T cells in Susac syndrome. An amount of RNA that ranged from about 0.45 to 1 ug was reverse transcribed with random hexamers. The CDR3 of TCR beta was amplified by immunoSEQ multiplex PCR across 54 Vbeta and 13 Jbeta. TCRdb ran MiXCR on the immunoSEQ multiplex PCR reads and lists one entry per CDR3 protein. In the table there are about 140,000 distinct CDR3 sequences, around 95% of which are singletons. Study-level points and caveats: The study's TCR sequencing and HLA analysis covered a relatively small number of individuals, and the study acknowledged this.

CD8+ and CD4+ blood T cells underwent TCR beta sequencing. With 3 bases removed from V and 2 bases from J, the gap between germline ends came to 12 bases. CDR1 and CDR2 (germline): SGDLS, YYNGEE. The CDR3 covers 14 residues. V usage is TRBV9 and J usage is TRBJ2-7; a possible D gene is TRBD1 (6 bases). The sample taken for sequencing was CD8+ T cells from PBMCs. This TCR was sampled from a human donor with Susac syndrome. The CDR3: CASSGTRGAYEQYF. The DNA of the CDR3 is TGTGCCAGCAGCGGTACCAGGGGCGCCTACGAGCAGTACTTC.